The T cell receptor beta chain described here comes from a study of shared clonotypes between healthy human individuals. Naive CD8 cells, CD45RO-negative and positively selected for CCR7, excluded terminally differentiated effector memory CD45RA+ cells. The germline V and J ends were trimmed by 11 bases and 3 bases, with 15 bases remaining between them. The CDR3 is 13 amino acids. Per the germline V gene, CDR1 is PRHDT and CDR2 is FYEKMQ (reference sequence). Researchers ran the assay at a deep level. The protocol was immunoSEQ multiplex PCR, while the TCRdb copy is restricted to in-frame clones and leaves out a portion. The data hold about 1,800,000 clones, with about 94% observed a single time.

The specimen sequenced was naive CD8+ T cells sorted from blood. The receptor was isolated from a man younger than 30 in good health. The V and J genes are TRBV13 and TRBJ2-3; a weak D match, TRBD1 (5 bases). CDR3 loop: CAQGTVGTDTQYF. In DNA form, the CDR3 reads TGTGCCCAGGGCACCGTTGGAACAGATACGCAGTATTTT.